The 16 T cell receptor beta chains given below trace back to one sample, sequenced in a study of control samples from healthy donors and cancer patients. This table comes from immunoSEQ multiplex PCR, and its TCRdb copy is limited to in-frame clones, with some not included. The sample holds about 120,000 clones, around nine tenths seen once. The sample taken for sequencing was blood. Source of these receptors: a woman in her seventies in good health.

CDR3 in DNA: TGTGCCAGCAGCCCGCGGGGGAGGGATACGCAGTATTTT. Translating gives CASSPRGRDTQYF. J is TRBJ2-3 and V is TRBV3-1 (or the pseudogene TRBV3-2); 7 nucleotides agree with TRBD2. CDR3 length equals 13 residues. J was trimmed by 6 bases and V by 4 bases; bases with no gene match: 4. Germline V gene sequence: CDR1 LGHDT, CDR2 YNNKEL (reference sequence).

The CDR3, as DNA: TGTGCCACCTCCATTCCACATTGGAGCTCCTACAATGAGCAGTTCTTC. Translated: CATSIPHWSSYNEQFF. This chain links TRBV15 with TRBJ2-1; D gene uncertain. V shed 8 bases and J shed 0 bases, with 17 bases lying between them. CDR3 length: 16 amino acids. Germline loops: CDR1 LNHNV, CDR2 YYDKDF (reference sequence). The full variable domain, its missing parts supplied by reference TRBV15 and TRBJ2-1, is DAMVIQNPRYQVTQFGKPVTLSCSQTLNHNVMYWYQQKSSQAPKLLFHYYDKDFNNEADTPDNFQSRRPNTSFCFLDIRSPGLGDTAMYLCATSIPHWSSYNEQFFGPGTRLTVL.

CDR3 bases: TGCGCCAGCAGCTTGGGGGCTAGCGGGGGGACAGATACGCAGTATTTT. This sequence encodes CASSLGASGGTDTQYF. The J gene is TRBJ2-3, the V gene TRBV5-1; 11 bases align to TRBD2. V trimming: 0 bases; J trimming: 3 bases; junction bases outside the gene matches: 3. The CDR3 contains 16 residues. Germline CDR1 and CDR2: SGHRS and YFSETQ.

The V gene is TRBV19, the J gene TRBJ2-7, with D possibly TRBD1 on 5 matching bases. CDR3 size: 15 residues. The germline V gene encodes CDR1 LNHDA and CDR2 SQIVND (reference sequence). Trimming took 0 bases from V and 4 from J, leaving 13 bases between them. The CDR3 bases are TGTGCCAGTAGTATAGATCCGCAGGGCCGGTACGAGCAGTACTTC. Translation gives CASSIDPQGRYEQYF.

V gene TRBV7-3 combines with J gene TRBJ1-2; the D gene is possibly TRBD1 (6 bases). The CDR3 length is 15 residues. The ends were cut back, 3 bases at V and 10 bases at J, with 21 bases in the middle. CDR1 and CDR2 from the germline V gene are SGHTA and FQGTGA. Written as DNA, the CDR3 is TGTGCCAGCAGCTTCGTTTTAGGGGGTGCTTCCGCCTACACCTTC. It translates to CASSFVLGGASAYTF.

The chain is built from TRBV11-2 and TRBJ2-2, with 7 bases identical to TRBD2. Unmatched junction bases numbered 1, after V lost 3 bases and J lost 6 bases. Looked up from germline, CDR1 is SGHAT and CDR2 is FQNNGV. This CDR3 spans 13 amino acids. In DNA form, the CDR3 reads TGTGCCAGCAGCTTCGGGGGGTCCGGGGAGCTGTTTTTT. It translates to CASSFGGSGELFF. Together with reference TRBV11-2 and TRBJ2-2, the CDR3 gives the full variable domain: EAGVAQSPRYKIIEKRQSVAFWCNPISGHATLYWYQQILGQGPKLLIQFQNNGVVDDSQLPKDRFSAERLKGVDSTLKIQPAKLEDSAVYLCASSFGGSGELFFGEGSRLTVL.

V gene TRBV7-3 combines with J gene TRBJ2-3, with 7 bases identical to TRBD2. The trim removed 2 bases at V and 5 bases at J, leaving 7 bases unmatched. The CDR3 is 15 residues long. Germline V gene lookup returns CDR1 SGHTA and CDR2 FQGTGA. The CDR3 protein is CASSLSSGFEDTQYF. The CDR3 DNA is TGTGCCAGCAGCTTATCTAGCGGCTTCGAAGATACGCAGTATTTT.

The chain recombines TRBV10-2 with TRBJ1-5; a weak D match, TRBD1 (5 bases). Trimming removed 10 bases at V and 5 bases at J, with 15 bases between. There are 13 residues in the CDR3. Germline V gene data show CDR1 as WSHSY and CDR2 as SAAADI. Here the CDR3 reads CATGDLDYQPQHF. CDR3 nucleotides: TGCGCCACCGGGGACTTAGACTATCAGCCCCAGCATTTT.

This rearrangement joins TRBV23-1 to TRBJ2-7; TRBD1 is a possible D gene (5 bases). TRBV23-1 is reported as an ORF; its role is uncertain. The V gene lost 4 bases and the J gene lost 4 bases, with 17 bases spanning the gap. This CDR3 is built from 15 residues. CDR3 in DNA: TGCGCCAGCAGTCCTGGGGTGGGGCCTGGGTACGAGCAGTACTTC. As protein: CASSPGVGPGYEQYF.

This clone was seen a few times. The rearrangement uses TRBV5-1 and TRBJ1-5; 10 bases align to TRBD1. Germline V gives CDR1 SGHRS, CDR2 YFSETQ. CDR3 length: 13 amino acids. The CDR3 nucleotides read TGCGGGGACAGGGGAAGTAGCAATCAGCCCCAGCATTTT. Residues: CGDRGSSNQPQHF. Full variable domain (rest looked up from reference TRBV5-1 and TRBJ1-5): KAGVTQTPRYLIKTRGQQVTLSCSPISGHRSVSWYQQTPGQGLQFLFEYFSETQRNKGNFPGRFSGRQFSNSRSEMNVSTLELGDSALYLCGDRGSSNQPQHFGDGTRLSIL.

The chain joins TRBV5-1 to TRBJ2-2, with 7 bases identical to TRBD1. Per germline, CDR1 SGHRS and CDR2 YFSETQ. CDR3 length equals 14 residues. V trimming: 2 bases; J trimming: 6 bases; junction bases outside the gene matches: 4. The CDR3 reads CASSFSTGAGELFF. The CDR3 nucleotides are TGCGCCAGCAGCTTTAGTACAGGGGCCGGGGAGCTGTTTTTT.

This chain links TRBV7-2 with TRBJ1-1; D ambiguous. The CDR3 covers 16 residues. V gave up 0 bases and J gave up 0 bases, with 11 bases separating them. The V gene's germline CDR1 is SGHTA and CDR2 FQGNSA. In DNA form, the CDR3 reads TGTGCCAGCAGCTTAGCGCTCAGGATCATGAACACTGAAGCTTTCTTT. Translated, it gives CASSLALRIMNTEAFF.

The V and J genes are TRBV4-1 and TRBJ2-1; TRBD1 matches at 10 bases. CDR3 size: 14 residues. Germline CDR1 MGHRA, CDR2 YSYEKL. Trimming removed 4 bases from V and 8 bases from J; junction bases left unmatched: 5. The CDR3 reads CASSRDRGRDEQFF. CDR3 DNA: TGCGCCAGCAGCCGGGACAGGGGTAGGGATGAGCAGTTCTTC.

The CDR3 protein is CASSLRGGMTDTQYF. The DNA of the CDR3 is TGTGCCAGCAGCTTAAGGGGGGGTATGACAGATACGCAGTATTTT. The chain couples TRBV7-3 to TRBJ2-3; TRBD2 matches 7 bases. CDR3 length: 15 residues. Losses at the gene ends were 1 base for V and 3 bases for J; bases not matched to a gene: 4. Germline CDR1 and CDR2: SGHTA and FQGTGA.

V gene TRBV19 combines with J gene TRBJ1-2; tentatively, D is TRBD1 (6 bases). Germline lookup yields CDR1 LNHDA and CDR2 SQIVND (reference sequence). The CDR3 has 16 amino acids. V gave up 5 bases and J gave up 4 bases, with 20 bases separating them. The CDR3 DNA is TGTGCCAGTAGTCCATACGGGACACGGGGCCGCTATGGCTACACCTTC. Translated: CASSPYGTRGRYGYTF. Supplemented by reference TRBV19 and TRBJ1-2, the full variable domain reads DGGITQSPKYLFRKEGQNVTLSCEQNLNHDAMYWYRQDPGQGLRLIYYSQIVNDFQKGDIAEGYSVSREKKESFPLTVTSAQKNPTAFYLCASSPYGTRGRYGYTFGSGTRLTVV.

J is TRBJ2-7 and V is TRBV3-1 (or the pseudogene TRBV3-2); TRBD2 matches 13 bases. Trimming at V came to 3 bases and at J to 5 bases, leaving 7 bases not matched to a gene. Germline CDR1 is LGHDT and CDR2 is YNNKEL (reference sequence). CDR3 length: 16 residues. CDR3 nucleotide sequence: TGTGCCAGCAGCCAGACTAGCGGGGGGATAGGAGACGAGCAGTACTTC. This encodes CASSQTSGGIGDEQYF.